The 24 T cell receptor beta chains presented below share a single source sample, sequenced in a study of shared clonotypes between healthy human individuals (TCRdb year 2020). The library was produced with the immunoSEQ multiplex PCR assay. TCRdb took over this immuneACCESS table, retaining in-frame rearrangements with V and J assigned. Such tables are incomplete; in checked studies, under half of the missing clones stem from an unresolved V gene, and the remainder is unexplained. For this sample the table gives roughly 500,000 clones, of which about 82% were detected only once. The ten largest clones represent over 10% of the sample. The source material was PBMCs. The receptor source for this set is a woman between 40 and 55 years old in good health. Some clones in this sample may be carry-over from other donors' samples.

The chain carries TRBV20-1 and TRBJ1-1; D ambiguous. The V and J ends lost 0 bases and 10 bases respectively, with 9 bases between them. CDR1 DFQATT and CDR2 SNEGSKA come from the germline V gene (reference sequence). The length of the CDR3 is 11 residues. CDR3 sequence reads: CSARDFGVAFF. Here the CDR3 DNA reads TGCAGTGCTAGAGATTTCGGGGTAGCTTTCTTT.

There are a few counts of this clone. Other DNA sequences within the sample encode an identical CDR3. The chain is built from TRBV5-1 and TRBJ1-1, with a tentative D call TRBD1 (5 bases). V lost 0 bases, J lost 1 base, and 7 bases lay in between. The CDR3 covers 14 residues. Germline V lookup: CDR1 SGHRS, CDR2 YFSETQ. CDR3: CASSLGGGNTEAFF. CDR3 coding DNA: TGCGCCAGCAGCTTGGGGGGCGGGAACACTGAAGCTTTCTTT.

This CDR3 reads CAISVHSTGSYEQYF. For the CDR3, the DNA is TGTGCCATCAGTGTACATTCGACAGGGTCCTACGAGCAGTACTTC. This chain connects TRBV10-3 to TRBJ2-7; 7 bases align to TRBD1. The germline gives CDR1 ENHRY, CDR2 SYGVKD. The CDR3 sequence is 15 residues long. The trim removed 4 bases at V and 1 base at J, leaving 7 bases unmatched.

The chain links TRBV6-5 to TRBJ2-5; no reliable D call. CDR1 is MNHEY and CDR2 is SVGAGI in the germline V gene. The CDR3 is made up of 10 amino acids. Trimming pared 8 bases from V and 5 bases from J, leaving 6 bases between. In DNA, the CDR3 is TGTGCCAGCCGGTATGAGACCCAGTACTTC. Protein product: CASRYETQYF.

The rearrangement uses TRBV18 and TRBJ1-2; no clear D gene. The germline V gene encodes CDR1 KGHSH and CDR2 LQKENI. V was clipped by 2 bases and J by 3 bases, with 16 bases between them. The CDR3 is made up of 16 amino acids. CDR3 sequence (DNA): TGTGCCAGCTCACCATGGCGGACCGTTCCTGACTATGGCTACACCTTC. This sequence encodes CASSPWRTVPDYGYTF. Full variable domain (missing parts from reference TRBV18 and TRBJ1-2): NAGVMQNPRHLVRRRGQEARLRCSPMKGHSHVYWYRQLPEEGLKFMVYLQKENIIDESGMPKERFSAEFPKEGPSILRIQQVVRGDSAAYFCASSPWRTVPDYGYTFGSGTRLTVV.

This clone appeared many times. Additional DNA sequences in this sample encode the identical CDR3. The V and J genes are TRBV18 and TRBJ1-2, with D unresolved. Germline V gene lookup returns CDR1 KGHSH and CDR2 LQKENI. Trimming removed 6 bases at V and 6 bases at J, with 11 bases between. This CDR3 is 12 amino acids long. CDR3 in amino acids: CASSPQGDGYTF. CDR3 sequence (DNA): TGTGCCAGCTCCCCTCAAGGCGATGGCTACACCTTC.

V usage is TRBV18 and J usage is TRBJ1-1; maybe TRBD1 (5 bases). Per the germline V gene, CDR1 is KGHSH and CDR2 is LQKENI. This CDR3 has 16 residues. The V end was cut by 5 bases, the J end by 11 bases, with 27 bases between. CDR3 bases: TGTGCCAGCTCATCACAAAATGGACCGTGGGGGGGTAACGCTTTCTTT. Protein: CASSSQNGPWGGNAFF.

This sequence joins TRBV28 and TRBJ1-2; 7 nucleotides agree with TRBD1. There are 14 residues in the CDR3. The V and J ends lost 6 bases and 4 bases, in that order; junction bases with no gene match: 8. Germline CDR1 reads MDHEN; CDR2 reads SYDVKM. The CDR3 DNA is TGTGCCAGCAGCCCTTACAGGGGTCCCTATGGCTACACCTTC. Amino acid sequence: CASSPYRGPYGYTF.

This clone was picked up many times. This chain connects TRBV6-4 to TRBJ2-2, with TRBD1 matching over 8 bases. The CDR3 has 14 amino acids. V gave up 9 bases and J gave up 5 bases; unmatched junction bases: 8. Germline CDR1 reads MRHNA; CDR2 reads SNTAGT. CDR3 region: CASSETGETGELFF. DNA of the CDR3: TGTGCCAGTTCAGAGACAGGGGAGACCGGGGAGCTGTTTTTT.

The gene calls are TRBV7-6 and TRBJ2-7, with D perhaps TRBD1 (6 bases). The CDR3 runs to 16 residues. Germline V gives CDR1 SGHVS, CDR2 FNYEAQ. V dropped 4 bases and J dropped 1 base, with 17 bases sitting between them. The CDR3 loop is CASSSLEQGGSYEQYF. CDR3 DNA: TGTGCCAGCAGCTCCCTCGAACAGGGTGGGTCCTACGAGCAGTACTTC.

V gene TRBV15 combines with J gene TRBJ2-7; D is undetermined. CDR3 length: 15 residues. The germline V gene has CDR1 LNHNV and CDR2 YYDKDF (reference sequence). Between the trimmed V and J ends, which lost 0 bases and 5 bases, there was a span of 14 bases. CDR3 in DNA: TGTGCCACCAGCAGAGATCGGCTAGTCCATAACGAGCAGTACTTC. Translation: CATSRDRLVHNEQYF.

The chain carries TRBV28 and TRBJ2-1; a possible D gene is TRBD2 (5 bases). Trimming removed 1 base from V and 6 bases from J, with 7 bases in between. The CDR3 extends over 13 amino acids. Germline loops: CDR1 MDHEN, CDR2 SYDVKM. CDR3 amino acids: CASSLSSINEQFF. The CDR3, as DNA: TGTGCCAGCAGTTTATCTAGCATCAATGAGCAGTTCTTC.

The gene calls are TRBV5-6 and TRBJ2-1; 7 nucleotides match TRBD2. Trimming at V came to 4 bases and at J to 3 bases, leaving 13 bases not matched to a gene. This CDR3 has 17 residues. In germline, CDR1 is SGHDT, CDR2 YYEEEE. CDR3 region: CASSPTSSGNHYNEQFF. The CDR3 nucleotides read TGTGCCAGCAGCCCTACTTCTAGCGGCAACCACTACAATGAGCAGTTCTTC.

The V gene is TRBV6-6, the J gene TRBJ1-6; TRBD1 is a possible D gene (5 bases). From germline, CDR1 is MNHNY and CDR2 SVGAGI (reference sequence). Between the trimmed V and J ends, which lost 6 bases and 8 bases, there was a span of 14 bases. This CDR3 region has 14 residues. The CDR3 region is CASRRDPRDSPLHF. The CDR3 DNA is TGTGCCAGCAGGCGGGACCCTCGAGATTCACCCCTCCACTTT.

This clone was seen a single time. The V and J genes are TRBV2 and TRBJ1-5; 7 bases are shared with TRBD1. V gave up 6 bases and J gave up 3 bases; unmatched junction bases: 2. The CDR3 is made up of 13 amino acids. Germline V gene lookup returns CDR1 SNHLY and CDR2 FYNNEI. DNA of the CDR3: TGTGCCAGCAGACAGGGGATCAATCAGCCCCAGCATTTT. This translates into CASRQGINQPQHF.

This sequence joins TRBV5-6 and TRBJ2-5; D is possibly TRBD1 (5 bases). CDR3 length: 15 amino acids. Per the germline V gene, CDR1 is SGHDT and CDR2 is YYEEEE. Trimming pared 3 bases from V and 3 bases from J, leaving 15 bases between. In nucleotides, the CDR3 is TGTGCCAGCAGCTACCCAACAGGCCCAAAAGAGACCCAGTACTTC. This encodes CASSYPTGPKETQYF.

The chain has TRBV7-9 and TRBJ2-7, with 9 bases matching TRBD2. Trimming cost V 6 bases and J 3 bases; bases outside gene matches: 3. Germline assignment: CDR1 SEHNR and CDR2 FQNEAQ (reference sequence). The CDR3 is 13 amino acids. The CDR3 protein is CASRTSGDYEQYF. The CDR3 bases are TGTGCCAGCAGGACTAGCGGCGACTACGAGCAGTACTTC.

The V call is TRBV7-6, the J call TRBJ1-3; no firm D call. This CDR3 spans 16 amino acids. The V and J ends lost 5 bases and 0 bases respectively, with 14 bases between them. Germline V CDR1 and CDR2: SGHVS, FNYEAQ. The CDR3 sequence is CASSPGLTYSGNTIYF. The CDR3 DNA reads TGTGCCAGCAGCCCAGGACTGACCTACTCTGGAAACACCATATATTTT.

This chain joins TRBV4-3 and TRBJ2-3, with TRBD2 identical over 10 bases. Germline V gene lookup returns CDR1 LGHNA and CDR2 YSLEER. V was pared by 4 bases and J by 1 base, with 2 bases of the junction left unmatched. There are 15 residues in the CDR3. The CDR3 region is CASSRTSGRTDTQYF. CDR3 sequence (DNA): TGCGCCAGCAGCCGGACTAGCGGTCGCACAGATACGCAGTATTTT.

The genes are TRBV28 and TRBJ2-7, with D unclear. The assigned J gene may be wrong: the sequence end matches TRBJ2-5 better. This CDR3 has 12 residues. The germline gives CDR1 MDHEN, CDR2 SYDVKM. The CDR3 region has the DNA TGTGCCAGCAGTCCCATCCTGAGGACCCAGTACTTC. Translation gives CASSPILRTQYF.

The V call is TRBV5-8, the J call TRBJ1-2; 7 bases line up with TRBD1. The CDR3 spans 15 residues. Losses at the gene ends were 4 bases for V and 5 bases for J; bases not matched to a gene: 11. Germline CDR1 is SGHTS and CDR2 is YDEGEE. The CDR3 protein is CASSLRQGGHYGYTF. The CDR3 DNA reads TGTGCCAGCAGCCTCCGACAGGGTGGACATTATGGCTACACCTTC.

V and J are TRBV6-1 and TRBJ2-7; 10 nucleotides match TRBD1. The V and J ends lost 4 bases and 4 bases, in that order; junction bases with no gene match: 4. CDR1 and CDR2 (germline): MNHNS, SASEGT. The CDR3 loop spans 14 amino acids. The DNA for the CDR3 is TGTGCCAGCAGTGTAGACAGGGGGCTTTACGAGCAGTACTTC. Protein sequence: CASSVDRGLYEQYF.

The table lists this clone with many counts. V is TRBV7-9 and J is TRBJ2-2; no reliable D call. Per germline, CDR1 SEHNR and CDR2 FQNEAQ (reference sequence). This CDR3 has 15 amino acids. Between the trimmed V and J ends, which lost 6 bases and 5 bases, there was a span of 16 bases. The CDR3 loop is CASSSPKIRTGELFF. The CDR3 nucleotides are TGTGCCAGCAGTTCCCCCAAAATAAGGACCGGGGAGCTGTTTTTT.

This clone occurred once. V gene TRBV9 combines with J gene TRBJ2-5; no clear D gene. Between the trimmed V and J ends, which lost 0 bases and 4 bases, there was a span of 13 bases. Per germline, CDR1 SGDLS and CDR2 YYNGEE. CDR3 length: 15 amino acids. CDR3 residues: CASSVGTSSPETQYF. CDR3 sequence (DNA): TGTGCCAGCAGCGTAGGAACCAGTAGTCCAGAGACCCAGTACTTC. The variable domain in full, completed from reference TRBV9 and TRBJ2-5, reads DSGVTQTPKHLITATGQRVTLRCSPRSGDLSVYWYQQSLDQGLQFLIQYYNGEERAKGNILERFSAQQFPDLHSELNLSSLELGDSALYFCASSVGTSSPETQYFGPGTRLLVL.